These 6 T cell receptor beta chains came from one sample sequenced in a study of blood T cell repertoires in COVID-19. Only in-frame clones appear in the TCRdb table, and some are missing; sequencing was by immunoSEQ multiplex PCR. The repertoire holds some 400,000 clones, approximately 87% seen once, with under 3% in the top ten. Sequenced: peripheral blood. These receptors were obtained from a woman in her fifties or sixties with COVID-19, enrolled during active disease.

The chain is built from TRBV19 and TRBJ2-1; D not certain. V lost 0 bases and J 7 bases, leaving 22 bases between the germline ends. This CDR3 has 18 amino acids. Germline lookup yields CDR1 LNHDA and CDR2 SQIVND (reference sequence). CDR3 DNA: TGTGCCAGTAGTATAGATGCCCCCGTGAGGATTGGTCAGAATGAGCAGTTCTTC. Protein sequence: CASSIDAPVRIGQNEQFF.

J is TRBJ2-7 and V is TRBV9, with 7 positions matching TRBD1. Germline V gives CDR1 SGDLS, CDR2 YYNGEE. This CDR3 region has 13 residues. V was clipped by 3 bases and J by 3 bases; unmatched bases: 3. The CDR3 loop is CASSAGTVYEQYF. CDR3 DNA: TGTGCCAGCAGCGCGGGGACAGTCTACGAGCAGTACTTC.

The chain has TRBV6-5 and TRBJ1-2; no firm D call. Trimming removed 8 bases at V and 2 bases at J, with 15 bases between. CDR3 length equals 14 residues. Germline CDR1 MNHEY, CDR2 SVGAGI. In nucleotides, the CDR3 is TGTGCCAGCCTCCCAGCGGGGTCAAACTATGGCTACACCTTC. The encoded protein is CASLPAGSNYGYTF.

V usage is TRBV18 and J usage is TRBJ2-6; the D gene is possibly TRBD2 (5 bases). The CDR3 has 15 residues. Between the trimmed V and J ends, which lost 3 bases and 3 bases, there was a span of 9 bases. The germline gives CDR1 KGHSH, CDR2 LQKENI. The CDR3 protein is CASSPSVSGANVLTF. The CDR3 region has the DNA TGTGCCAGCTCACCTAGCGTAAGTGGGGCCAACGTCCTGACTTTC.

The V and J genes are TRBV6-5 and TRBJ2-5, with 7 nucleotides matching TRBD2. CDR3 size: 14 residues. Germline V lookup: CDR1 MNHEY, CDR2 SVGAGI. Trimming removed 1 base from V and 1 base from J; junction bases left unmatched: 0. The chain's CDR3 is CASSYLAGQETQYF. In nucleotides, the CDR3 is TGTGCCAGCAGTTACTTAGCGGGCCAAGAGACCCAGTACTTC.

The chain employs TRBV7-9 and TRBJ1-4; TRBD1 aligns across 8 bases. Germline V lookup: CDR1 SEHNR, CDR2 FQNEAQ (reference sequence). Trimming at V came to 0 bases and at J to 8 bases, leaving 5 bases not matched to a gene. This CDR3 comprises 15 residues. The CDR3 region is CASSLAGDRREKLFF. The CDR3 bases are TGTGCCAGCAGCTTAGCGGGGGACAGGCGGGAAAAACTGTTTTTT.